A selection of T cell receptor beta chains follows, all from one sample in a study of vaccination effects on CD4 cells after COVID-19. No antigen has been assigned to these receptors. Here immunoSEQ multiplex PCR was the method, and the copy in TCRdb shows in-frame clones only, minus some. The sample lists tens of thousands of clones; roughly two thirds were seen once. The material sequenced was CD4+ T cells from PBMCs cultured without peptide, taken before COVID-19 vaccination. These receptors originate from a human donor who received a COVID-19 vaccine. Both conserved end residues are part of each CDR3. The D gene is left open where the match is weak. Clone size is not always given. Where it is, it says once, few, many or a class for expanded clones.

j_call clone_size d_call v_call cdr3_nt cdr3_aa
TRBJ2-3 - - TRBV19 TGTGCCAGTAGTATAGATCTGAACAGGGCCACAGATACGCAGTATTTT CASSIDLNRATDTQYF
TRBJ2-1 - - TRBV7-2 TGTGCCAGCAGCTTAGAGTTCCTAGCGTTCTACAATGAGCAGTTCTTC CASSLEFLAFYNEQFF
TRBJ1-3 - - TRBV3-1/TRBV3-2 TGTGCCAGCAGCCCATTAACAGGAAACACCATATATTTT CASSPLTGNTIYF
TRBJ1-2 few - TRBV2 TGTGCCAGCAGGACAGGCCGTGGCTACACCTTC CASRTGRGYTF
TRBJ2-2 few TRBD2 TRBV10-3 TGTGCCGGCGCCGGGACTACAGACCCCACCGGGGAGCTGTTTTTT CAGAGTTDPTGELFF
TRBJ2-2 - - TRBV4-1 TGCGCCAGCAGCCACGTCACTAGAAACACCGGGGAGCTGTTTTTT CASSHVTRNTGELFF
TRBJ1-2 - - TRBV18 TGTGCCAGCTCACCGTTAGACAGTAGGTCTAACTATGGCTACACCTTC CASSPLDSRSNYGYTF
TRBJ1-3 - - TRBV30 TGTGCCTGGAGTGTATGGTCGTACTCTGGAAACACCATATATTTT CAWSVWSYSGNTIYF
TRBJ1-1 - - TRBV6-5 TGTGCCAGCAGACCCCGGGACGGGGAAGCTTTCTTT CASRPRDGEAFF
TRBJ1-2 - TRBD1 TRBV19 TGTGCCAGTAGTATAGTCGGGACAGTTCTATATGGCTACACCTTC CASSIVGTVLYGYTF
TRBJ2-1 - TRBD2 TRBV7-4 TGTGCCAGCAGCTTAAGGCTTAGGGACTACCGCTACAATGAGCAGTTCTTC CASSLRLRDYRYNEQFF
TRBJ2-2 - TRBD1 TRBV19 TGTGCCAGTACCCTGGGAGACAGGGTTACCGGGGAGCTGTTTTTT CASTLGDRVTGELFF
TRBJ2-7 - TRBD1 TRBV7-2 TGTGCCAGCAGCCTTGGACAGGGTCGGGAGCAGTACTTC CASSLGQGREQYF
TRBJ2-5 - TRBD1 TRBV10-3 TGTGCCATCAGCCCAGGACAGGGCGAGACCCAGTACTTC CAISPGQGETQYF
TRBJ1-5 - TRBD1 TRBV2 TGTGCCAGCAGTGTAGAGGGGGCCGACTATCAGCCCCAGCATTTT CASSVEGADYQPQHF
TRBJ1-2 - - TRBV7-9 TGTGCCAGCAGTCAAACAGGGTGGGACTATGGCTACACCTTC CASSQTGWDYGYTF
TRBJ2-5 medium-sized - TRBV4-1 TGCGCCAGCAGCCCTGAGGACAGCCCACGTGAGACCCAGTACTTC CASSPEDSPRETQYF
TRBJ2-5 few TRBD2 TRBV3-1/TRBV3-2 TGTGCCAGCAGCCGCGGGGGACAAGAGACCCAGTACTTC CASSRGGQETQYF
TRBJ1-3 few - TRBV18 TGTGCCAGCTCACCGACGCACCGGGACGGAAGAAACACCATATATTTT CASSPTHRDGRNTIYF
TRBJ2-3 once TRBD2 TRBV19 TGTGCCAGTAGTATAAGCGGGGGGGGCACAGATACGCAGTATTTT CASSISGGGTDTQYF
TRBJ2-3 - - TRBV5-8 TGTGCCAGCAGCTTGATATCCAACACAGATACGCAGTATTTT CASSLISNTDTQYF
TRBJ1-3 few TRBD1 TRBV5-8 TGTGCCAGCAGCTTGGACAGGGGTTTTATCCATTTT CASSLDRGFIHF